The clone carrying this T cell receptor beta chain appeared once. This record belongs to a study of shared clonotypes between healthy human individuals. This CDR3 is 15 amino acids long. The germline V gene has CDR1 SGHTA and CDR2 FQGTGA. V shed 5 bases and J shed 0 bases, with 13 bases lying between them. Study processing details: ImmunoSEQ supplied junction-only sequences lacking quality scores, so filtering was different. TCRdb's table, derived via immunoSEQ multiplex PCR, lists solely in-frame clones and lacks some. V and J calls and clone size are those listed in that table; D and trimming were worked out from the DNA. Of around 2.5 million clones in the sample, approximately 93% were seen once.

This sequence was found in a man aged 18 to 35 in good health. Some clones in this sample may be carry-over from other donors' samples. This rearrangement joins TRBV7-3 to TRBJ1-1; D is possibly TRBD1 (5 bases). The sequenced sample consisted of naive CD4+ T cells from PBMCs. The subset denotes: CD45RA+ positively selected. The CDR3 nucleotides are TGTGCCAGCAGCATCCAACAGGAACTGAACACTGAAGCTTTCTTT. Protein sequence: CASSIQQELNTEAFF.